The TCR beta chain under discussion was sequenced for a study of tumor and adjacent non-tumor tissue in lung cancer. A modified ARM-PCR protocol with three rounds of nested PCR amplified TCRbeta. One entry per CDR3 protein, called by TCRdb with MiXCR from the multiplex PCR reads. The data hold approximately 75,000 distinct CDR3 sequences, with around four fifths observed a single time. Concerning this clonotype: At one of its ends the junction is not consistent with the germline gene, which may arise from a read error.

This CDR3 comprises 17 residues. Germline V gives CDR1 MNHEY, CDR2 SVGAGI. The template was RNA from unsorted bulk tissue. The chain has TRBV6-5 and TRBJ1-4; maybe TRBD1 (5 bases). Source material: lung tumor tissue. The clonotype originates from a woman in her forties or fifties with non-small cell lung cancer. The CDR3 here is CASSHLNPGSSNERLFF. The CDR3 DNA sequence: TGTGCCAGCAGCCATCTAAATCCAGGGAGCTCTAATGAAAGACTGTTTTTT.